The clone carrying this T cell receptor beta chain was seen at least ten times. Its antigen is unknown. The authors took one heparinised blood draw, averaging roughly 100 mL, from each donor. CD4+ cells of the naive, central memory, regulatory and stem cell-like memory types were sorted via CD45RO/CCR7/CD25/CD127/CD95/CD27. Germline assignment: CDR1 SNHLY and CDR2 FYNNEI. Unmatched junction bases numbered 5, after V lost 0 bases and J lost 8 bases. The CDR3 is made up of 15 amino acids. These data belong to a study of beta chain features in type 1 diabetes. Study results and limitations: VDJ junctions from patients with type 1 diabetes contained fewer insertions and more deletions. Among all four CD4+ subsets, Type 1 diabetes patients had TCRB CDR3s that were moderately but significantly shorter.

The isolated RNA, all of it, was reverse transcribed, so expressed TCRB transcripts were what got sequenced. The table came from immunoSEQ multiplex PCR; TCRdb's copy has only in-frame clones and leaves some out. The data hold fewer than 400,000 clones, with roughly 8.8% observed a single time. The TCR sequence derives from a man younger than 40 with type 1 diabetes. Sequenced: central memory CD4+ T cells from blood. This sequence joins TRBV2 and TRBJ2-2; 8 bases are shared with TRBD1. CDR3 in amino acids: CASSEARTGRGELFF. The DNA for the CDR3 is TGTGCCAGCAGTGAAGCGCGGACAGGGCGAGGGGAGCTGTTTTTT.